Listed here are 21 T cell receptor beta chains from one sample, sequenced in a study of patients and donors after allogeneic stem cell transplantation. Via MiXCR, TCRdb re-called the RT-PCR reads, giving one row per CDR3 protein. The data hold about 90,000 distinct CDR3 sequences, with roughly 50% observed a single time. The sequenced sample consisted of blood, either unsorted or a sorted T cell fraction (not recorded which). These receptors originate from a human donor who was either an allogeneic HSCT recipient or a stem cell or donor lymphocyte infusion donor (not recorded which). It is not recorded whose cells these are; they may come from a transplant donor.

The genes are TRBV12-3 or TRBV12-4 and TRBJ1-2; D unresolved. CDR3 length: 10 residues. Trimming pared 5 bases from V and 8 bases from J, leaving 6 bases between. Written as DNA, the CDR3 is TGTGCCAGCAGTCTAATGGGCTACACCTTC. Protein: CASSLMGYTF.

This clonotype was recorded a few times. The V and J genes are TRBV4-2 and TRBJ1-1; D gene ambiguous. CDR1 is LGHNA and CDR2 is YNFKEQ in the germline V gene. V was trimmed by 1 base and J by 0 bases, leaving 9 bases between them. The CDR3 spans 15 residues. The CDR3 bases are TGTGCCAGCAGCCAAGTATCGGGCTTGAACACTGAAGCTTTCTTT. As protein: CASSQVSGLNTEAFF.

This clonotype was counted between two and nine times. The V gene is TRBV29-1, the J gene TRBJ1-1; possible D gene TRBD1, 6 bases. The CDR3 has 9 amino acids. The germline V gene encodes CDR1 SQVTM and CDR2 ANQGSEA. In DNA, the CDR3 is TGCACCCTCGGGGGGCGAGCTTTCTTT. Its protein is CTLGGRAFF.

This clonotype was counted only a few times. V gene TRBV12-3 or TRBV12-4 combines with J gene TRBJ1-4, with D perhaps TRBD1 (5 bases). Deletions cut 3 bases from V and 7 bases from J, with 12 bases between. The CDR3 spans 14 residues. CDR3 in amino acids: CASSFKGISEKLFF. The CDR3 DNA is TGTGCCAGCAGTTTTAAGGGGATAAGTGAAAAACTGTTTTTT.

The chain employs TRBV4-2 and TRBJ2-3; D is unclear. Germline lookup yields CDR1 LGHNA and CDR2 YNFKEQ. Trimming took off 0 bases at V and 4 bases at J, with 8 bases between the two ends. This CDR3 is 14 amino acids long. The CDR3 DNA reads as TGTGCCAGCAGCCAAGATCCTCCAGCAGATACGCAGTATTTT. Its translation: CASSQDPPADTQYF.

The chain has TRBV7-3 and TRBJ1-1; D unclear. Germline CDR1 SGHTA, CDR2 FQGTGA. Deletions cut 8 bases from V and 1 base from J, with 11 bases between. The CDR3 spans 13 residues. The CDR3 is CASSYAGNTEAFF. The DNA for the CDR3 is TGTGCCAGCTCCTACGCGGGGAACACTGAAGCTTTCTTT.

V gene TRBV12-3 or TRBV12-4 combines with J gene TRBJ1-1; D is uncertain. V was clipped by 5 bases and J by 0 bases, with 19 bases between them. The CDR3 loop spans 17 amino acids. Written as DNA, the CDR3 is TGTGCCAGCAGTACGCAGACTGGGTCCCGTGTGAACACTGAAGCTTTCTTT. It translates to CASSTQTGSRVNTEAFF.

The genes are TRBV12-3 or TRBV12-4 and TRBJ1-1, with 7 bases fitting TRBD1. This CDR3 comprises 14 residues. Trimming at V came to 5 bases and at J to 6 bases, leaving 9 bases not matched to a gene. In nucleotides, the CDR3 is TGTGCCAGCAGTCCGAGGGACAGTGGGGCTGAAGCTTTCTTT. Protein product: CASSPRDSGAEAFF.

J is TRBJ1-3 and V is TRBV4-3; 9 positions match TRBD1. The J segment lost 4 bases and the V segment lost 4 bases, leaving 8 bases of the junction unmatched. Germline CDR1 reads LGHNA; CDR2 reads YSLEER. The CDR3 sequence is 16 residues long. CDR3 bases: TGCGCCAGCAGCCCCCGGGACAGGGTGTCCGGAAACACCATATATTTT. Protein: CASSPRDRVSGNTIYF.

V gene TRBV29-1 combines with J gene TRBJ1-4; TRBD1 matches at 7 bases. The CDR3 spans 14 residues. Germline V gene data show CDR1 as SQVTM and CDR2 as ANQGSEA. V shed 6 bases and J 5 bases; nucleotides not matched to a gene: 9. CDR3 in amino acids: CSVPPGQNNEKLFF. CDR3 coding DNA: TGCAGCGTCCCACCGGGACAGAACAATGAAAAACTGTTTTTT. The full variable domain, its missing parts supplied by reference TRBV29-1 and TRBJ1-4, is SAVISQKPSRDICQRGTSLTIQCQVDSQVTMMFWYRQQPGQSLTLIATANQGSEATYESGFVIDKFPISRPNLTFSTLTVSNMSPEDSSIYLCSVPPGQNNEKLFFGSGTQLSVL.

This clonotype came up a few times. The CDR3 reads CASSPRLAGGYNEQFF. As DNA, the CDR3 is TGTGCCAGCAGCCCTCGCTTAGCGGGAGGGTATAATGAGCAGTTCTTC. The chain joins TRBV13 to TRBJ2-1; 11 bases fit TRBD2. This CDR3 has 16 residues. V gave up 5 bases and J gave up 7 bases; unmatched junction bases: 10. Germline assignment: CDR1 PRHDT and CDR2 FYEKMQ (reference sequence).

This clonotype has more than one count but fewer than ten. As DNA, the CDR3 is TGCAGCGTTGAACCCCCCGACGGCCCTCGTGGCTACACCTTC. It codes for CSVEPPDGPRGYTF. The rearrangement links TRBV29-1 to TRBJ1-2; D uncertain. V dropped 2 bases and J dropped 7 bases, with 17 bases sitting between them. Germline V lookup: CDR1 SQVTM, CDR2 ANQGSEA. The CDR3 is made up of 14 amino acids.

The table lists this clonotype with a few counts. The chain combines TRBV20-1 with TRBJ2-7; 7 positions match TRBD1. This CDR3 comprises 13 residues. J gave up 7 bases and V 6 bases, and 12 bases lay outside the gene matches. Per the germline V gene, CDR1 is DFQATT and CDR2 is SNEGSKA (reference sequence). The CDR3 sequence: CSARPTGFGEQYF. CDR3 nucleotides: TGCAGTGCCAGACCGACAGGGTTCGGGGAGCAGTACTTC.

A few counts support this clonotype. This sequence joins TRBV4-3 and TRBJ1-5; D ambiguous. CDR3 size: 15 residues. The germline V gene encodes CDR1 LGHNA and CDR2 YSLEER. Trimming stripped 0 bases from V and 7 bases from J, with 13 bases between. CDR3 in amino acids: CASSQDRAQQQPQHF. CDR3 coding DNA: TGCGCCAGCAGCCAAGACAGAGCCCAGCAGCAGCCCCAGCATTTT.

The genes are TRBV7-6 and TRBJ1-1; tentative D call: TRBD1 (6 bases). The CDR3 is 14 amino acids. Trimming took off 1 base at V and 1 base at J, with 7 bases between the two ends. CDR1 and CDR2 (germline): SGHVS, FNYEAQ. The CDR3, as DNA: TGTGCCAGCAGCTTAGGGGGGCAGAACACTGAAGCTTTCTTT. Protein: CASSLGGQNTEAFF. The entire variable domain, with the rest obtained from reference TRBV7-6 and TRBJ1-1, is as follows: GAGVSQSPRYKVTKRGQDVALRCDPISGHVSLYWYRQALGQGPEFLTYFNYEAQQDKSGLPNDRFSAERPEGSISTLTIQRTEQRDSAMYRCASSLGGQNTEAFFGQGTRLTVV.

This chain connects TRBV2 to TRBJ2-1, with 9 nucleotides matching TRBD2. Germline V lookup: CDR1 SNHLY, CDR2 FYNNEI. This CDR3 has 15 residues. The V and J ends lost 10 bases and 4 bases, in that order; junction bases with no gene match: 11. CDR3 DNA: TGTGCCACCCAGACGACTAGCGGAGCTTACAATGAGCAGTTCTTC. Translated: CATQTTSGAYNEQFF. The full variable domain, rest sourced from reference TRBV2 and TRBJ2-1, is EPEVTQTPSHQVTQMGQEVILRCVPISNHLYFYWYRQILGQKVEFLVSFYNNEISEKSEIFDDQFSVERPDGSNFTLKIRSTKLEDSAMYFCATQTTSGAYNEQFFGPGTRLTVL.

V usage is TRBV7-2 and J usage is TRBJ1-2, with 8 bases lining up with TRBD1. Germline V gene data show CDR1 as SGHTA and CDR2 as FQGNSA. The CDR3 has 16 residues. V lost 2 bases and J lost 6; bases outside the gene matches: 11. The CDR3 DNA is TGTGCCAGCAGCTTAATGGTGCAGGGGGCAAAGGATGGCTACACCTTC. Protein sequence: CASSLMVQGAKDGYTF.

The chain links TRBV20-1 to TRBJ1-1, with D unresolved. The CDR3 sequence is 12 residues long. V lost 6 bases, J lost 1 base, and 9 bases lay in between. Germline lookup yields CDR1 DFQATT and CDR2 SNEGSKA (reference sequence). CDR3 sequence reads: CSANNPNTEAFF. The CDR3 bases are TGCAGTGCCAATAACCCGAACACTGAAGCTTTCTTT.

This chain connects TRBV5-1 to TRBJ1-4; D gene uncertain. The V end was cut by 5 bases, the J end by 10 bases, with 9 bases between. The CDR3 is 11 residues long. Looked up from germline, CDR1 is SGHRS and CDR2 is YFSETQ. The CDR3 sequence is CASRGVGKLFF. The CDR3 DNA is TGCGCCAGCAGGGGCGTGGGAAAACTGTTTTTT.

The V gene is TRBV5-5, the J gene TRBJ1-3; D might be TRBD1 (5 bases). V dropped 0 bases and J dropped 3 bases, with 13 bases sitting between them. The CDR3 loop spans 16 amino acids. CDR1 is SGHKS and CDR2 is YYEKEE in the germline V gene (reference sequence). The CDR3 DNA reads TGTGCCAGCAGCTTGGCGGATACAGGTTATGGAAACACCATATATTTT. Its translation: CASSLADTGYGNTIYF.

The table lists this clonotype with a few counts. The chain couples TRBV6-6 to TRBJ1-1; D uncertain. The germline V and J ends were trimmed by 0 bases and 4 bases, with 9 bases remaining between them. There are 14 residues in the CDR3. Germline CDR1 and CDR2: MNHNY and SVGAGI (reference sequence). CDR3 nucleotides: TGTGCCAGCAGTTACTCGACGACGGGCACTGAAGCTTTCTTT. Its translation is CASSYSTTGTEAFF.